The TCR beta chain under discussion was sequenced for a study of identical twins. A remark on this clonotype: A much larger clone is a single base away; this may be a read error.

TCRdb analysed the 5' RACE reads with MiXCR anew, one entry per CDR3 protein. The sample has some 790,000 distinct CDR3 sequences; 15% to 20% are singletons. This CDR3 has 13 residues. Healthy Caucasians made up all donors. These data were also filed under a second study, of T cells expressing NK-cell markers. That report adds: There remained a lack of clarity about HCMV specificity of expanded NKG2C+ T cell clones.

Sequenced input: PBMCs. The TCR comes from a woman younger than 30 in good health. The chain carries TRBV12-3 or TRBV12-4 and TRBJ2-7; no clear D. The CDR3 DNA reads as TGTTCCAGCAGTTTATCAGAAGCCTACGAGCAGTACTTC. Residues: CSSSLSEAYEQYF.